Following are 19 T cell receptor beta chains from one sample sequenced in a study of blood T cell repertoires in COVID-19 (dated by TCRdb to between 2020 and 2021). Libraries came from the immunoSEQ multiplex PCR assay. TCRdb holds this immuneACCESS table with in-frame rearrangements only. Some clones are missing; in checked studies, unresolved V genes explain under half, and the rest has no known cause. The sample data list 150,000 to 200,000 clones, and about four fifths of these were observed just once. Of the sample, under 8% is held by the ten largest clones. Sequencing input: peripheral blood. These receptors were obtained from a man aged 60-69 years with acute or convalescent COVID-19.

J is TRBJ2-7 and V is TRBV5-6; the match to TRBD2 covers 7 bases. This CDR3 has 15 residues. Germline loops: CDR1 SGHDT, CDR2 YYEEEE. The ends lost 4 bases at V and 2 bases at J; junction bases unmatched: 9. The CDR3 DNA follows: TGTGCCAGCAGCCGCACTAGCGCGATCGCCTACGAGCAGTACTTC. Amino acids: CASSRTSAIAYEQYF.

This CDR3 reads CASSPGAREPGTF. The CDR3 DNA sequence: TGTGCCAGCAGCCCCGGAGCCAGAGAACCTGGAACCTTC. V usage is TRBV11-2 and J usage is TRBJ1-2; D unresolved. The CDR3 is made up of 13 amino acids. V was trimmed by 5 bases and J by 14 bases, leaving 21 bases between them. Germline values: CDR1 SGHAT, CDR2 FQNNGV.

This clone was seen once. The chain is built from TRBV2 and TRBJ2-1; 8 bases agree with TRBD1. Germline V CDR1 and CDR2: SNHLY, FYNNEI. CDR3 size: 15 residues. The V segment lost 6 bases and the J segment 4 bases; nucleotides outside the gene matches: 8. Here the CDR3 reads CASSVDRGKYNEQFF. In DNA, the CDR3 is TGTGCCAGCAGCGTAGACAGGGGCAAGTACAATGAGCAGTTCTTC.

This clone showed up just once. The V call is TRBV19, the J call TRBJ2-1; 7 nucleotides align to TRBD2. V trimming: 5 bases; J trimming: 4 bases; junction bases outside the gene matches: 17. Germline CDR1 and CDR2: LNHDA and SQIVND (reference sequence). The CDR3 length is 18 residues. As DNA, the CDR3 is TGTGCCAGTAGTTATATCGGGTGGGGGAGGGCCTTTTACAATGAGCAGTTCTTC. Its translation is CASSYIGWGRAFYNEQFF.

The chain employs TRBV11-3 and TRBJ2-7; D possibly corresponds to TRBD1 (6 bases). This CDR3 contains 13 residues. Germline-derived CDR1 and CDR2 are SGHNT and YENEEA. With 5 bases removed from V and 4 bases from J, the gap between germline ends came to 12 bases. CDR3 in amino acids: CASSAARGYEQYF. The CDR3 region has the DNA TGTGCCAGCAGCGCCGCCAGGGGTTACGAGCAGTACTTC. Full variable domain (rest looked up from reference TRBV11-3 and TRBJ2-7): EAGVVQSPRYKIIEKKQPVAFWCNPISGHNTLYWYLQNLGQGPELLIRYENEEAVDDSQLPKDRFSAERLKGVDSTLKIQPAELGDSAVYLCASSAARGYEQYFGPGTRLTVT.

The J gene is TRBJ1-4, the V gene TRBV28; D ambiguous. Trimming pared 5 bases from V and 3 bases from J, leaving 13 bases between. The CDR3 length is 15 residues. Germline V CDR1 and CDR2: MDHEN, SYDVKM. In DNA form, the CDR3 reads TGTGCCAGCAGTCGCCCACAGAGTGCTAATGAAAAACTGTTTTTT. It translates to CASSRPQSANEKLFF.

This clone was seen a few times. This chain joins TRBV2 and TRBJ2-5, with 8 bases identical to TRBD2. This CDR3 comprises 14 residues. The J segment lost 0 bases and the V segment lost 9 bases, leaving 6 bases of the junction unmatched. Germline CDR1 SNHLY, CDR2 FYNNEI. CDR3: CASVILADQETQYF. CDR3 bases: TGTGCCAGTGTGATACTAGCGGACCAAGAGACCCAGTACTTC.

The CDR3 DNA follows: TGTGCCAGCAGCCAAGTTCGGACTAGCGGGGGGAACACCGGGGAGCTGTTTTTT. It codes for CASSQVRTSGGNTGELFF. This chain uses TRBV4-2 with TRBJ2-2, with 13 nucleotides matching TRBD2. Germline CDR1 LGHNA, CDR2 YNFKEQ. Trimming took 1 base from V and 1 from J; bases not matched to a gene: 3. The CDR3 runs 18 residues.

This clone was observed a few times. This chain joins TRBV1 and TRBJ2-7; the table's D gene call, TRBD2, was not cross checked with the DNA. TRBV1 is a pseudogene locus. There are 16 residues in the CDR3. As DNA, the CDR3 is TGCACCAGCAGCCCGAACCCAGGGACTAGTTTCTACGAGCAGTACTTC. This gives the protein CTSSPNPGTSFYEQYF.

The CDR3 DNA sequence: TGCGCCAGCAGGTCTAGCGGGAGGGCCTCAGAGACCCAGTACTTC. Translation: CASRSSGRASETQYF. The chain is built from TRBV10-1 and TRBJ2-5; 12 bases are a match to TRBD2. CDR1 and CDR2 (germline): WNHNN, SYGVQD (reference sequence). The length of the CDR3 is 15 residues. Trimming removed 6 bases from V and 4 bases from J; junction bases left unmatched: 6.

The V and J genes are TRBV18 and TRBJ2-1; 10 bases align to TRBD2. CDR1 is KGHSH, CDR2 LQKENI, per germline. The CDR3 sequence is 15 residues long. V lost 5 bases to trimming and J lost 8 bases; unmatched junction nucleotides: 9. The chain's CDR3 is CASSAVAGGVDEQFF. The DNA for the CDR3 is TGTGCCAGCTCAGCCGTAGCGGGAGGAGTCGATGAGCAGTTCTTC.

The table lists this clone with a count of one. V and J are TRBV2 and TRBJ1-5; D unresolved. Germline CDR1 is SNHLY and CDR2 is FYNNEI. CDR3 length: 12 amino acids. Trimming removed 4 bases at V and 7 bases at J, with 8 bases between. The CDR3 DNA reads TGTGCCAGCAGTGGGCTACTACAGCCCCAGCATTTT. This gives the protein CASSGLLQPQHF.

The genes are TRBV7-9 and TRBJ2-5, with D unclear. The germline V and J ends were trimmed by 5 bases and 1 base, with 2 bases remaining between them. From germline, CDR1 is SEHNR and CDR2 FQNEAQ (reference sequence). This CDR3 region has 11 residues. The CDR3 reads CASSLQETQYF. The CDR3 DNA is TGTGCCAGCAGCCTCCAAGAGACCCAGTACTTC.

The chain couples TRBV7-2 to TRBJ2-3, with D perhaps TRBD1 (5 bases). The V end was cut by 8 bases, the J end by 4 bases, with 19 bases between. The CDR3 length is 15 residues. Germline V lookup: CDR1 SGHTA, CDR2 FQGNSA. The CDR3 DNA follows: TGTGCCAGCGCCGTTTCAGGGTCACGTGCAGATACGCAGTATTTT. Its translation: CASAVSGSRADTQYF. Looking up the rest from reference TRBV7-2 and TRBJ2-3 gives the full variable domain: GAGVSQSPSNKVTEKGKDVELRCDPISGHTALYWYRQSLGQGLEFLIYFQGNSAPDKSGLPSDRFSAERTGGSVSTLTIQRTQQEDSAVYLCASAVSGSRADTQYFGPGTRLTVL.

V is TRBV5-1 and J is TRBJ2-1; no definite D call. Trimming removed 0 bases from V and 0 bases from J, with 10 bases in between. Germline V gene sequence: CDR1 SGHRS, CDR2 YFSETQ. The CDR3 is made up of 16 amino acids. CDR3 coding DNA: TGCGCCAGCAGCTTGGGTCCCGATAGCTCCTACAATGAGCAGTTCTTC. This translates into CASSLGPDSSYNEQFF.

The chain uses TRBV7-9 and TRBJ2-3; 10 bases agree with TRBD2. Germline values: CDR1 SEHNR, CDR2 FQNEAQ (reference sequence). V shed 3 bases and J 5 bases; nucleotides not matched to a gene: 5. The CDR3 consists of 15 residues. CDR3 protein: CASSLRTSGEDTQYF. In DNA form, the CDR3 reads TGTGCCAGCAGCTTGAGGACTAGCGGCGAAGATACGCAGTATTTT.

The chain has TRBV12-3 or TRBV12-4 and TRBJ1-1; D gene ambiguous. The length of the CDR3 is 13 residues. V gave up 1 base and J gave up 3 bases, with 6 bases separating them. CDR3 sequence reads: CASSLVSYTEAFF. Written as DNA, the CDR3 is TGTGCCAGCAGTTTAGTTTCCTACACTGAAGCTTTCTTT.

This chain joins TRBV28 and TRBJ1-5, with 7 bases fitting TRBD1. The CDR3 is made up of 16 amino acids. Germline values: CDR1 MDHEN, CDR2 SYDVKM. Losses at the gene ends were 3 bases for V and 4 bases for J; bases not matched to a gene: 9. The DNA for the CDR3 is TGTGCCAGCAGTTTCCCACTTGACAGGGTGAATCAGCCCCAGCATTTT. Protein product: CASSFPLDRVNQPQHF.

The CDR3 is CAWSVRRGLNGYTF. As DNA, the CDR3 is TGTGCCTGGAGTGTACGGCGGGGGCTGAACGGCTACACCTTC. The V call is TRBV30, the J call TRBJ1-2, with D perhaps TRBD1 (6 bases). This CDR3 comprises 14 residues. V dropped 0 bases and J dropped 8 bases, with 16 bases sitting between them. Germline V gives CDR1 GTSNPN, CDR2 SVGIG (reference sequence).